Ten or more counts support the clone carrying this TCR beta chain. This entry is derived from a study of prognosis after radiotherapy for stage I lung cancer. Trimming shortened V by 8 bases and J by 6 bases, and 9 bases separated the two germline ends. The germline V gene has CDR1 KGHDR and CDR2 SFDVKD. The CDR3 is 12 amino acids. The TCR beta CDR3 region was amplified from genomic DNA, with two rounds of multiplex PCR being used for the amplification. Amplification during the initial PCR round employed primers specific to each TRBV and TRBJ gene. TCRdb used MiXCR to reprocess the multiplex PCR reads, holding one entry per CDR3 protein. The table lists about 20,000 distinct CDR3 sequences, around 40% of them singletons.

This clonotype originated in a donor over 45 with non-small cell lung cancer. The material was PBMCs, obtained before or after stereotactic body radiation therapy (not recorded which). J is TRBJ2-2 and V is TRBV24-1, with D unclear. CDR3 nucleotides: TGTGCCACCAATGGGGAAGCCGGGGAGCTGTTTTTT. This encodes CATNGEAGELFF.